Sequencing of this T cell receptor beta chain was carried out in a study of T cells in Graves' hyperthyroidism and ophthalmopathy. This CDR3 has 15 amino acids. Trimming pared 0 bases from V and 4 bases from J, leaving 7 bases between. Germline CDR1 and CDR2: MNHEY and SMNVEV (reference sequence). Regarding the study as a whole: Model-based prediction identified ophthalmopathy a median 6.5 months prior to its onset. Using 13 V-J features, a model discriminated ophthalmopathy from stable hyperthyroidism.

This clonotype has a count of ten or more. Its antigen remains unknown. The TCR beta CDR3 regions underwent amplification using RNA transcripts as the source. When the TCR CDR3 underwent first-round RT-PCR, the HTBI primer set was used. TCRdb re-called the multiplex PCR reads with MiXCR, one entry per CDR3 protein. The repertoire has some 560,000 distinct CDR3 sequences, approximately 15% of them found once; the top ten carry 7.3%. The clonotype comes from a woman aged 25 to 39 with Graves' hyperthyroidism. The sequenced material came from blood. The V call is TRBV27, the J call TRBJ2-6; a possible D gene is TRBD1 (5 bases). The CDR3 loop reads CASSLSSGGANVLTF. DNA for the CDR3: TGTGCCAGCAGTTTATCGTCAGGGGGGGCCAACGTCCTGACTTTC. Together with reference TRBV27 and TRBJ2-6, the CDR3 gives the full variable domain: EAQVTQNPRYLITVTGKKLTVTCSQNMNHEYMSWYRQDPGLGLRQIYYSMNVEVTDKGDVPEGYKVSRKEKRNFPLILESPSPNQTSLYFCASSLSSGGANVLTFGAGSRLTVL.